These 24 T cell receptor beta chains were sequenced from one sample in a study of blood T cell repertoires in COVID-19. The protocol was immunoSEQ multiplex PCR, while the TCRdb copy is restricted to in-frame clones and leaves out a portion. Of around 110,000 clones in the sample, approximately 90% were seen once. Sequenced input: peripheral blood. These receptors were taken from a human donor with active COVID-19. The donor label of this sample is uncertain.

The V call is TRBV4-2, the J call TRBJ2-7; TRBD1 matches 9 bases. The CDR3 has 15 amino acids. Germline CDR1 reads LGHNA; CDR2 reads YNFKEQ. Trimming took 4 bases from V and 7 from J; bases not matched to a gene: 11. The DNA for the CDR3 is TGTGCCAGCAGCCCCATGGGACAGGGAGTCGGTGAGCAGTACTTC. This codes for CASSPMGQGVGEQYF.

The genes are TRBV9 and TRBJ2-2; D possibly corresponds to TRBD1 (5 bases). This CDR3 is 16 amino acids long. The V end was cut by 0 bases, the J end by 1 base, with 10 bases between. The germline V gene encodes CDR1 SGDLS and CDR2 YYNGEE. Here the CDR3 DNA reads TGTGCCAGCAGCGTAGGATGGGGCGAGAACACCGGGGAGCTGTTTTTT. Its translation is CASSVGWGENTGELFF.

This clone occurred a few times. The V gene is TRBV19, the J gene TRBJ2-7, with 7 bases lining up with TRBD1. Germline V gene data show CDR1 as LNHDA and CDR2 as SQIVND (reference sequence). The CDR3 is 13 residues long. With V trimmed by 5 bases and J by 3 bases, 4 bases remained unmatched. The CDR3 nucleotides are TGTGCCAGTAGTGGAGGACAGGTCTACGAGCAGTACTTC. It translates to CASSGGQVYEQYF.

The chain has TRBV5-6 and TRBJ1-5, with no clear D. Trimming pared 4 bases from V and 6 bases from J, leaving 8 bases between. The germline V gene encodes CDR1 SGHDT and CDR2 YYEEEE. This CDR3 is built from 12 residues. Written as DNA, the CDR3 is TGTGCCAGCAGCACCCAGGTTCAGCCCCAGCATTTT. Amino acid sequence: CASSTQVQPQHF.

This chain links TRBV4-3 with TRBJ2-7; D is unresolved. Deletions cut 0 bases from V and 2 bases from J, with 14 bases between. Germline V gene sequence: CDR1 LGHNA, CDR2 YSLEER. This CDR3 contains 16 residues. The CDR3 nucleotides are TGCGCCAGCAGCCAAGAATCTACCGCCCTAGCCTACGAGCAGTACTTC. Its translation is CASSQESTALAYEQYF.

J is TRBJ1-4 and V is TRBV7-9; no firm D call. The germline V gene encodes CDR1 SEHNR and CDR2 FQNEAQ (reference sequence). This CDR3 is built from 14 residues. V was trimmed by 8 bases and J by 0 bases, leaving 10 bases between them. For the CDR3, the DNA is TGTGCCAGCTCATTTAGATCAACTAATGAAAAACTGTTTTTT. Protein product: CASSFRSTNEKLFF. Combining the CDR3 with reference TRBV7-9 and TRBJ1-4 gives the whole variable domain DTGVSQNPRHKITKRGQNVTFRCDPISEHNRLYWYRQTLGQGPEFLTYFQNEAQLEKSRLLSDRFSAERPKGSFSTLEIQRTEQGDSAMYLCASSFRSTNEKLFFGSGTQLSVL.

The chain joins TRBV7-9 to TRBJ1-2; D unresolved. V lost 5 bases and J lost 3, with 19 bases in between. The CDR3 runs 16 residues. Germline V gene data show CDR1 as SEHNR and CDR2 as FQNEAQ (reference sequence). In DNA form, the CDR3 reads TGTGCCAGCAGCCGTAGAGCAGGCCCAACGGACTATGGCTACACCTTC. This gives the protein CASSRRAGPTDYGYTF.

This clone has just one count. This chain connects TRBV5-8 to TRBJ2-7; D possibly corresponds to TRBD1 (6 bases). The CDR3 covers 14 residues. Germline CDR1 SGHTS, CDR2 YDEGEE. V was cut by 5 bases and J by 3 bases, with 15 bases left in between. For the CDR3, the DNA is TGTGCCAGCAGACTACAGGGCATCGGCTACGAGCAGTACTTC. Protein sequence: CASRLQGIGYEQYF.

The chain is built from TRBV5-1 and TRBJ1-3, with 9 nucleotides matching TRBD1. Germline V gives CDR1 SGHRS, CDR2 YFSETQ. V dropped 1 base and J dropped 3; count of bases not matched to a gene: 14. The CDR3 totals 19 residues. For the CDR3, the DNA is TGCGCCAGCAGCTTGCATCCCCCGGGACAGGGTGTTAATGGAAACACCATATATTTT. It yields the protein CASSLHPPGQGVNGNTIYF.

The V gene is TRBV18, the J gene TRBJ1-5, with 10 bases identical to TRBD1. The germline gives CDR1 KGHSH, CDR2 LQKENI. V was clipped by 4 bases and J by 3 bases; unmatched bases: 3. The CDR3 is 15 residues long. The CDR3 nucleotides are TGTGCCAGCTCACGGACAGGGGGTAACAATCAGCCCCAGCATTTT. It encodes CASSRTGGNNQPQHF.

This chain links TRBV4-1 with TRBJ1-5, with TRBD1 as a possible D gene (5 bases). V was trimmed by 0 bases and J by 11 bases, leaving 17 bases between them. This CDR3 region has 15 residues. Germline V CDR1 and CDR2: MGHRA, YSYEKL. Here the CDR3 reads CASSQDVQGLGAQHF. The CDR3 DNA reads TGCGCCAGCAGCCAAGATGTTCAGGGACTCGGGGCCCAGCATTTT.

The table lists this clone with a few counts. The chain employs TRBV9 and TRBJ1-1; the D gene is possibly TRBD1 (5 bases). Germline-derived CDR1 and CDR2 are SGDLS and YYNGEE. The ends were cut back, 2 bases at V and 6 bases at J, with 20 bases in the middle. The CDR3 is made up of 16 amino acids. In DNA form, the CDR3 reads TGTGCCAGCAGCGTGGGCCCCGGGTTAAGCAGGGCTGAAGCTTTCTTT. It translates to CASSVGPGLSRAEAFF.

The sample holds one count of this clone. The chain links TRBV5-1 to TRBJ1-2, with D possibly TRBD1 on 5 matching bases. Germline CDR1 and CDR2: SGHRS and YFSETQ. Trimming cost V 4 bases and J 2 bases, with 15 bases left between them. The CDR3 length is 15 residues. CDR3 sequence (DNA): TGCGCCAGCAGCCAGATGGCAGGGCGAAACTATGGCTACACCTTC. This translates into CASSQMAGRNYGYTF.

J is TRBJ2-5 and V is TRBV5-1; the D gene is possibly TRBD2 (6 bases). The CDR3 extends over 14 amino acids. Trimming removed 4 bases at V and 0 bases at J, with 10 bases between. Germline values: CDR1 SGHRS, CDR2 YFSETQ. This chain's CDR3 is CASSASSDQETQYF. In nucleotides, the CDR3 is TGCGCCAGCAGCGCCTCTAGCGACCAAGAGACCCAGTACTTC.

The chain couples TRBV7-2 to TRBJ2-7; 11 bases fit TRBD2. Trimming cost V 5 bases and J 4 bases; bases outside gene matches: 7. This CDR3 spans 15 amino acids. Germline V gene sequence: CDR1 SGHTA, CDR2 FQGNSA. The CDR3 sequence: CASSPSPSGGYEQYF. As DNA, the CDR3 is TGTGCCAGCAGCCCCTCGCCTAGCGGGGGGTACGAGCAGTACTTC.

The V call is TRBV28, the J call TRBJ1-1; D is possibly TRBD1 (6 bases). The germline V gene has CDR1 MDHEN and CDR2 SYDVKM. The CDR3 has 17 amino acids. Trimming took off 2 bases at V and 0 bases at J, with 16 bases between the two ends. In nucleotides, the CDR3 is TGTGCCAGCAGTTTAGTCAGGGGAAGATTTTTGAACACTGAAGCTTTCTTT. As protein: CASSLVRGRFLNTEAFF.

This chain links TRBV19 with TRBJ2-2; 9 nucleotides agree with TRBD1. CDR1 and CDR2 (germline): LNHDA, SQIVND (reference sequence). J was trimmed by 3 bases and V by 6 bases; bases with no gene match: 5. This CDR3 comprises 15 residues. The CDR3 DNA sequence: TGTGCCAGTAGGGACAGGGGTGTAGACACCGGGGAGCTGTTTTTT. Protein product: CASRDRGVDTGELFF.

The chain couples TRBV6-1 to TRBJ2-1; TRBD2 matches 7 bases. V lost 1 base to trimming and J lost 11 bases; unmatched junction nucleotides: 8. The CDR3 has 14 amino acids. Per the germline V gene, CDR1 is MNHNS and CDR2 is SASEGT. The CDR3 loop reads CASSEVWEGSKQFF. Written as DNA, the CDR3 is TGTGCCAGCAGTGAAGTTTGGGAGGGTTCAAAGCAGTTCTTC.

This rearrangement joins TRBV15 to TRBJ2-7; 8 bases align to TRBD1. The CDR3 spans 14 residues. The germline gives CDR1 LNHNV, CDR2 YYDKDF (reference sequence). The V gene end was trimmed by 5 bases and the J gene end by 1 base; junction bases not matched to a gene: 4. As DNA, the CDR3 is TGTGCCACCAGCGATCGGGACAGGTCCTACGAGCAGTACTTC. Its protein is CATSDRDRSYEQYF.

The genes are TRBV7-8 and TRBJ2-7; 7 bases match TRBD1. The V segment lost 5 bases and the J segment 6 bases; nucleotides outside the gene matches: 10. Looked up from germline, CDR1 is SGHVS and CDR2 is FQNEAQ. The CDR3 loop spans 14 amino acids. CDR3 protein: CASSPDRVASEQYF. CDR3 sequence (DNA): TGTGCCAGCAGCCCTGACAGGGTCGCTTCCGAGCAGTACTTC.

The rearrangement uses TRBV12-3 or TRBV12-4 and TRBJ1-2, with no clear D. Trimming took off 3 bases at V and 0 bases at J, with 5 bases between the two ends. The CDR3 extends over 13 amino acids. CDR3 DNA: TGTGCCAGCAGTTTTAGATCTAACTATGGCTACACCTTC. Translated: CASSFRSNYGYTF.

The J gene is TRBJ1-5, the V gene TRBV21-1; the table gives TRBD1 as D, unverified against the DNA. TRBV21-1 is described as a pseudogene. The CDR3 covers 18 residues. In DNA form, the CDR3 reads TGTGCCAGCAGCATAACAGGTTCAGGGTTTGATAGCAATCAGCCCCAGCATTTT. Translating it yields CASSITGSGFDSNQPQHF.

The chain couples TRBV6-2 or TRBV6-3 to TRBJ2-2; 7 bases are a match to TRBD1. The length of the CDR3 is 15 residues. With V trimmed by 4 bases and J by 0 bases, 2 bases remained unmatched. Germline values: CDR1 MNHEY, CDR2 SVGEGT. This CDR3 is CASSFGTANTGELFF. The CDR3 DNA sequence: TGTGCCAGCAGTTTTGGGACAGCGAACACCGGGGAGCTGTTTTTT.

The CDR3 region has the DNA TGTGCCAGCAGCGTTGCGGGGACTAACAATGAGCAGTTCTTC. As protein: CASSVAGTNNEQFF. V is TRBV9 and J is TRBJ2-1, with TRBD2 matching 7 bases. With V trimmed by 2 bases and J by 5 bases, 4 bases remained unmatched. Germline V gene data show CDR1 as SGDLS and CDR2 as YYNGEE. The CDR3 spans 14 residues.